These 32 T cell receptor beta chains share one sample of origin, sequenced in a study of T cell responses to AZD1222 COVID-19 vaccine. Clones were sequenced by immunoSEQ multiplex PCR, and TCRdb holds only the in-frame ones, with some missing. This sample yields roughly 150,000 clones, of which about nine tenths are seen a single time; 3% to 3.5% belongs to the top ten. This sample comprised peripheral blood, obtained on day 0 of MenACWY control vaccination. The receptors were sampled from an adult in good health.

CDR3 region: CASSLLGGHGYTF. The DNA for the CDR3 is TGTGCCAGCAGCCTCCTGGGGGGACATGGCTACACCTTC. The chain carries TRBV7-9 and TRBJ1-2; D is perhaps TRBD1 (5 bases). The germline V gene has CDR1 SEHNR and CDR2 FQNEAQ (reference sequence). Trimming removed 5 bases from V and 6 bases from J, with 13 bases in between. The length of the CDR3 is 13 residues.

This chain links TRBV5-4 with TRBJ1-3, with unresolved D. The V end was cut by 4 bases, the J end by 2 bases, with 10 bases between. Germline loops: CDR1 SGHNT, CDR2 YYREEE (reference sequence). The CDR3 runs to 14 residues. CDR3 nucleotides: TGTGCCAGCAGCCCTGGCCGGACTGGAAACACCATATATTTT. Protein: CASSPGRTGNTIYF.

This clone was observed a single time. V and J are TRBV5-1 and TRBJ1-2; 9 positions match TRBD1. Germline CDR1 SGHRS, CDR2 YFSETQ. The CDR3 contains 15 residues. V trimming: 3 bases; J trimming: 4 bases; junction bases outside the gene matches: 7. The CDR3 coding sequence is TGCGCCAGCAGCTCTACAGGGGGCGAGAGCTATGGCTACACCTTC. It specifies CASSSTGGESYGYTF.

This clone has just one count. This chain uses TRBV6-5 with TRBJ2-7; TRBD1 is a possible D gene (7 bases). Germline loops: CDR1 MNHEY, CDR2 SVGAGI. This CDR3 is 14 amino acids long. The V gene lost 6 bases and the J gene lost 2 bases, with 14 bases spanning the gap. In nucleotides, the CDR3 is TGTGCCAGCAGCCGTGGAGGGGGCACCTACGAGCAGTACTTC. Translating it yields CASSRGGGTYEQYF.

This chain uses TRBV4-1 with TRBJ2-1, with 8 positions matching TRBD2. After removal of 0 bases from V and 15 bases from J, the junction contained 7 bases not matched to a gene. Germline-derived CDR1 and CDR2 are MGHRA and YSYEKL. This CDR3 is 13 amino acids long. For the CDR3, the DNA is TGCGCCAGCAGCCAAGAGGGGGCGGGGGGACCGTTCTTC. It yields the protein CASSQEGAGGPFF.

This chain connects TRBV28 to TRBJ1-1; D might be TRBD1 (5 bases). Trimming took 2 bases from V and 8 from J, leaving 12 bases between them. The CDR3 runs 13 residues. Germline CDR1 and CDR2: MDHEN and SYDVKM. In DNA, the CDR3 is TGTGCCAGCAGTTTAACGAGCCAGGGCGAAGCTTTCTTT. Amino acid sequence: CASSLTSQGEAFF.

This clone was seen a single time. CDR3 bases: TGTGCCAGCAGTCACGATCGGGCTATTAATTCACCCCTCCACTTT. This sequence encodes CASSHDRAINSPLHF. The V call is TRBV28, the J call TRBJ1-6, with unresolved D. V was trimmed by 5 bases and J by 6 bases, leaving 14 bases between them. Per the germline V gene, CDR1 is MDHEN and CDR2 is SYDVKM. The CDR3 covers 15 residues.

J is TRBJ1-2 and V is TRBV7-9; 7 nucleotides line up with TRBD1. V shed 3 bases, J shed 6 bases, and the junction held 7 bases outside the gene matches. The CDR3 has 14 residues. Per germline, CDR1 SEHNR and CDR2 FQNEAQ (reference sequence). The CDR3: CASSLAQGGNGYTF. CDR3 bases: TGTGCCAGCAGCTTGGCCCAGGGGGGGAATGGCTACACCTTC. The full variable domain, with the rest looked up from reference TRBV7-9 and TRBJ1-2, is DTGVSQNPRHKITKRGQNVTFRCDPISEHNRLYWYRQTLGQGPEFLTYFQNEAQLEKSRLLSDRFSAERPKGSFSTLEIQRTEQGDSAMYLCASSLAQGGNGYTFGSGTRLTVV.

The chain is built from TRBV6-5 and TRBJ2-3; 13 nucleotides align to TRBD2. Per the germline V gene, CDR1 is MNHEY and CDR2 is SVGAGI. There are 15 residues in the CDR3. V dropped 2 bases and J dropped 10; count of bases not matched to a gene: 6. The CDR3 region is CASSYLLAGGQAQYF. The DNA for the CDR3 is TGTGCCAGCAGTTACCTACTAGCGGGGGGGCAAGCGCAGTATTTT.

This chain joins TRBV13 and TRBJ2-3; 9 bases align to TRBD2. Germline lookup yields CDR1 PRHDT and CDR2 FYEKMQ (reference sequence). V was clipped by 3 bases and J by 9 bases; unmatched bases: 10. CDR3 size: 15 residues. The CDR3 nucleotides are TGTGCCAGCAGCTTTCAGAGCGGGGGGCGCTTGACGCAGTATTTT. It encodes CASSFQSGGRLTQYF.

This clone occurred a few times. This chain uses TRBV2 with TRBJ1-5; possibly TRBD1 for D (5 bases). Germline V lookup: CDR1 SNHLY, CDR2 FYNNEI. V lost 7 bases to trimming and J lost 6 bases, with 13 bases between them. There are 13 residues in the CDR3. Here the CDR3 reads CASTRVRSQPQHF. In DNA form, the CDR3 reads TGTGCCAGCACCAGGGTACGGAGTCAGCCCCAGCATTTT.

The count of this clone is one. This chain joins TRBV27 and TRBJ2-7, with TRBD1 as a possible D gene (5 bases). This CDR3 is built from 17 residues. CDR1 is MNHEY and CDR2 is SMNVEV in the germline V gene (reference sequence). The V gene lost 5 bases and the J gene lost 3 bases, with 23 bases spanning the gap. The chain's CDR3 is CASSGISPHRPLYEQYF. DNA for the CDR3: TGTGCCAGCAGTGGTATCAGCCCCCACAGGCCCCTCTACGAGCAGTACTTC.

The CDR3 protein is CSVERLQGRQETQYF. The CDR3 bases are TGCAGCGTTGAAAGACTTCAGGGGAGGCAAGAGACCCAGTACTTC. The chain joins TRBV29-1 to TRBJ2-5; the D gene could be TRBD1 or TRBD2 (6 bases each). This CDR3 comprises 15 residues. V lost 2 bases and J lost 2, with 15 bases in between. In germline, CDR1 is SQVTM, CDR2 ANQGSEA. The full variable domain, completed using reference TRBV29-1 and TRBJ2-5, is SAVISQKPSRDICQRGTSLTIQCQVDSQVTMMFWYRQQPGQSLTLIATANQGSEATYESGFVIDKFPISRPNLTFSTLTVSNMSPEDSSIYLCSVERLQGRQETQYFGPGTRLLVL.

The chain employs TRBV6-2 or TRBV6-3 and TRBJ2-7, with a weak D call TRBD2 (6 bases). The CDR3 extends over 15 amino acids. V lost 5 bases and J 1 base, leaving 15 bases between the germline ends. The germline CDR1 and CDR2 sequences are MNHEY and SVGEGT. Here the CDR3 reads CASSARSGLSYEQYF. The CDR3 nucleotides read TGTGCCAGCAGTGCCCGTAGCGGACTTTCCTACGAGCAGTACTTC.

The chain carries TRBV28 and TRBJ1-2; no clear D gene. V was cut by 6 bases and J by 0 bases, with 11 bases left in between. This CDR3 spans 14 amino acids. Germline assignment: CDR1 MDHEN and CDR2 SYDVKM. CDR3 amino acids: CASRLLGTNYGYTF. DNA of the CDR3: TGTGCCAGCAGACTCTTGGGGACTAACTATGGCTACACCTTC.

This clone appeared a few times. This chain joins TRBV30 and TRBJ1-2; no definite D call. The length of the CDR3 is 14 residues. The V gene's germline CDR1 is GTSNPN and CDR2 SVGIG (reference sequence). Trimming stripped 3 bases from V and 0 bases from J, with 11 bases between. The CDR3 nucleotides read TGTGCCTGGAGCGGGGAGATCCCTAACTATGGCTACACCTTC. Translation: CAWSGEIPNYGYTF.

The gene calls are TRBV2 and TRBJ2-1; D could derive from TRBD1 or TRBD2 (6 bases each). CDR1 is SNHLY and CDR2 is FYNNEI in the germline V gene. With 6 bases removed from V and 7 bases from J, the gap between germline ends came to 13 bases. This CDR3 region has 13 residues. Written as DNA, the CDR3 is TGTGCCAGCAGCCGACAGGCGGGGAATGAGCAGTTCTTC. This codes for CASSRQAGNEQFF.

J is TRBJ1-1 and V is TRBV4-1; TRBD1 might be the D (6 bases). This CDR3 is built from 14 residues. The germline CDR1 and CDR2 sequences are MGHRA and YSYEKL. Trimming pared 4 bases from V and 3 bases from J, leaving 12 bases between. In DNA, the CDR3 is TGCGCCAGCAGCCTTGGGGGCGCGGACACTGAAGCTTTCTTT. As protein: CASSLGGADTEAFF.

This clone was detected once. The chain couples TRBV28 to TRBJ2-7, with D tentatively TRBD1 (6 bases). V lost 5 bases to trimming and J lost 5 bases, with 10 bases between them. The germline V gene has CDR1 MDHEN and CDR2 SYDVKM. This CDR3 contains 12 residues. Here the CDR3 reads CASSQQGDEQYF. Here the CDR3 DNA reads TGTGCCAGCAGTCAACAGGGCGACGAGCAGTACTTC.

Regarding this clone: The sample holds other DNA sequences that translate to the same CDR3. The chain links TRBV11-3 to TRBJ2-2, with D uncertain. V gave up 1 base and J gave up 1 base, with 4 bases separating them. The CDR3 spans 14 residues. Germline lookup yields CDR1 SGHNT and CDR2 YENEEA. In DNA form, the CDR3 reads TGTGCCAGCAGCTTAGGACTGAACACCGGGGAGCTGTTTTTT. Translation: CASSLGLNTGELFF.

This chain links TRBV7-2 with TRBJ2-5; D not resolved. CDR3 length: 14 amino acids. Deletions cut 5 bases from V and 5 bases from J, with 15 bases between. CDR1 is SGHTA and CDR2 is FQGNSA in the germline V gene. The CDR3 spells CASSLSRAQETQYF. CDR3 coding DNA: TGTGCCAGCAGCCTATCCCGGGCGCAGGAGACCCAGTACTTC.

The genes are TRBV19 and TRBJ1-1, with TRBD1 matching over 8 bases. The trim removed 6 bases at V and 4 bases at J, leaving 7 bases unmatched. Germline V gene lookup returns CDR1 LNHDA and CDR2 SQIVND (reference sequence). The CDR3 sequence is 14 residues long. CDR3 in amino acids: CASRVTGGSTEAFF. The CDR3 DNA reads TGTGCCAGTAGAGTTACAGGGGGATCCACTGAAGCTTTCTTT. The variable domain in full, completed from reference TRBV19 and TRBJ1-1, reads DGGITQSPKYLFRKEGQNVTLSCEQNLNHDAMYWYRQDPGQGLRLIYYSQIVNDFQKGDIAEGYSVSREKKESFPLTVTSAQKNPTAFYLCASRVTGGSTEAFFGQGTRLTVV.

The chain employs TRBV5-4 and TRBJ1-2; D not certain. Looked up from germline, CDR1 is SGHNT and CDR2 is YYREEE (reference sequence). Trimming took 0 bases from V and 7 from J, leaving 10 bases between them. This CDR3 spans 13 amino acids. The CDR3 nucleotides read TGTGCCAGCAGCTTGGGGCGGATGGGTGGCTACACCTTC. Translated: CASSLGRMGGYTF.

The chain links TRBV28 to TRBJ1-1; D remains ambiguous. Germline lookup yields CDR1 MDHEN and CDR2 SYDVKM. The CDR3 totals 13 residues. With 1 base removed from V and 5 bases from J, the gap between germline ends came to 8 bases. The CDR3 reads CASSLLSGTEAFF. The CDR3 coding sequence is TGTGCCAGCAGTTTATTGAGCGGGACTGAAGCTTTCTTT. The complete variable domain, with remaining parts taken from reference TRBV28 and TRBJ1-1, reads DVKVTQSSRYLVKRTGEKVFLECVQDMDHENMFWYRQDPGLGLRLIYFSYDVKMKEKGDIPEGYSVSREKKERFSLILESASTNQTSMYLCASSLLSGTEAFFGQGTRLTVV.

This rearrangement joins TRBV10-3 to TRBJ1-5; D is unresolved. The germline V gene encodes CDR1 ENHRY and CDR2 SYGVKD. Trimming removed 10 bases from V and 3 bases from J, with 19 bases in between. CDR3 size: 15 residues. Here the CDR3 reads CATRSPGSLNQPQHF. The CDR3 DNA is TGTGCCACACGGTCGCCGGGCAGTCTCAATCAGCCCCAGCATTTT.

The chain's CDR3 is CASSLAEGYTF. CDR3 nucleotide sequence: TGTGCCAGCAGCTTGGCCGAAGGCTACACCTTC. The chain is built from TRBV5-6 and TRBJ1-2; no definite D call. Germline lookup yields CDR1 SGHDT and CDR2 YYEEEE. V was clipped by 0 bases and J by 8 bases, with 5 bases between them. This CDR3 is built from 11 residues.

The J gene is TRBJ1-6, the V gene TRBV6-2 or TRBV6-3; D is ambiguous. Germline values: CDR1 MNHEY, CDR2 SVGEGT. This CDR3 contains 11 residues. The V and J ends lost 5 bases and 12 bases respectively, with 8 bases between them. CDR3 region: CASSTGEPLHF. In DNA form, the CDR3 reads TGTGCCAGCAGTACCGGGGAACCCCTCCACTTT.

The chain recombines TRBV5-1 with TRBJ1-1; TRBD1 is a possible D gene (6 bases). Trimming removed 5 bases at V and 5 bases at J, with 19 bases between. Per germline, CDR1 SGHRS and CDR2 YFSETQ. CDR3 length: 15 residues. CDR3 loop: CASSPGAESGTEAFF. CDR3 in DNA: TGCGCCAGCAGTCCGGGGGCCGAATCGGGGACTGAAGCTTTCTTT.

The V and J genes are TRBV5-1 and TRBJ2-5; 10 nucleotides align to TRBD2. This CDR3 has 16 residues. From germline, CDR1 is SGHRS and CDR2 YFSETQ. J lost 4 bases, V lost 0 bases, and 6 bases had no gene match. CDR3 bases: TGCGCCAGCAGCTTGGAAGCGGGAGGGAAGGGAGAGACCCAGTACTTC. Translated, it gives CASSLEAGGKGETQYF.

In its sample, this clone was seen a few times. V and J are TRBV28 and TRBJ2-1; 7 bases are a match to TRBD2. Germline values: CDR1 MDHEN, CDR2 SYDVKM. The J segment lost 3 bases and the V segment lost 2 bases, leaving 4 bases of the junction unmatched. The CDR3 is 15 amino acids. For the CDR3, the DNA is TGTGCCAGCAGTTTAGCGGGAGCAATCTACAATGAGCAGTTCTTC. The encoded protein is CASSLAGAIYNEQFF.

Here the CDR3 reads CASRGLAGVTTGELFF. For the CDR3, the DNA is TGTGCCAGCAGGGGACTAGCGGGAGTTACGACCGGGGAGCTGTTTTTT. The genes are TRBV2 and TRBJ2-2; 14 nucleotides align to TRBD2. The germline gives CDR1 SNHLY, CDR2 FYNNEI. This CDR3 contains 16 residues. The junction had 5 bases not matched to a gene; V was cut back by 6 bases and J by 5 bases.

The rearrangement uses TRBV3-1 (or the pseudogene TRBV3-2) and TRBJ2-1, with 7 bases aligning to TRBD1. With 4 bases clipped from V and 0 bases from J, the junction kept 6 bases outside the gene matches. Germline assignment: CDR1 LGHDT and CDR2 YNNKEL (reference sequence). CDR3 length: 16 residues. As DNA, the CDR3 is TGTGCCAGCAGCCCCCAGGACAGGAGCTCCTACAATGAGCAGTTCTTC. It encodes CASSPQDRSSYNEQFF.